These 16 T cell receptor beta chains were all obtained from the same sample, sequenced in a study of response to subunit inactivated influenza vaccine. TCRdb re-analysed the RT-PCR reads in MiXCR, keeping a single row per CDR3 protein. Found here are about 500,000 distinct CDR3 sequences, 16% of them singletons; the top ten hold roughly 3%. The specimen was CD4+ T cells sorted from PBMCs, collected around 25 months after vaccination. Receptor source: a man aged 50-75 years who received an inactivated influenza vaccine.

The rearrangement joins TRBV10-3 to TRBJ1-5; weak D call: TRBD1 (5 bases). V was trimmed by 6 bases and J by 0 bases, leaving 6 bases between them. The germline gives CDR1 ENHRY, CDR2 SYGVKD. This CDR3 region has 13 residues. In DNA, the CDR3 is TGTGCCATCAGGGGGGATAGCAATCAGCCCCAGCATTTT. It codes for CAIRGDSNQPQHF.

The V and J genes are TRBV3-1 and TRBJ2-7; TRBD2 matches 7 bases. The germline CDR1 and CDR2 sequences are LGHDT and YNNKEL (reference sequence). CDR3 length equals 16 residues. The J segment lost 3 bases and the V segment lost 0 bases, leaving 8 bases of the junction unmatched. This CDR3 is CASSQDQPSGNYEQYF. Written as DNA, the CDR3 is TGTGCCAGCAGCCAAGACCAGCCTAGCGGAAACTACGAGCAGTACTTC.

The rearrangement uses TRBV12-3 or TRBV12-4 and TRBJ2-1, with a possible D match to TRBD2 (5 bases). The CDR3 has 13 amino acids. Trimming pared 5 bases from V and 7 bases from J, leaving 12 bases between. In DNA form, the CDR3 reads TGTGCCAGCAGTGCGGGCCGAGGGAATGAGCAGTTCTTC. Translated: CASSAGRGNEQFF.

The CDR3 loop reads CASSQGTSGSSYYEQYF. The CDR3 coding sequence is TGCGCCAGCAGCCAAGGGACTAGCGGGAGTAGTTACTACGAGCAGTACTTC. The chain is built from TRBV4-3 and TRBJ2-7; the match to TRBD2 covers 13 bases. V was pared by 1 base and J by 3 bases, with 6 bases of the junction left unmatched. This CDR3 is 17 amino acids long. Germline V gene sequence: CDR1 LGHNA, CDR2 YSLEER.

This clonotype showed up many times. V and J are TRBV11-2 and TRBJ2-1; 7 positions match TRBD1. J gave up 0 bases and V 3 bases, and 2 bases lay outside the gene matches. The germline V gene encodes CDR1 SGHAT and CDR2 FQNNGV. The CDR3 spans 15 residues. CDR3 sequence: CASSLRGLSYNEQFF. The CDR3 nucleotides read TGTGCCAGCAGCTTGAGGGGGCTCTCCTACAATGAGCAGTTCTTC.

The chain links TRBV4-1 to TRBJ1-4, with no clear D. The CDR3 has 16 amino acids. The V gene lost 4 bases and the J gene lost 0 bases, with 12 bases spanning the gap. The V gene's germline CDR1 is MGHRA and CDR2 YSYEKL. The CDR3 DNA reads as TGCGCCAGCAGCCTTTCAGACTGGGCAACTAATGAAAAACTGTTTTTT. This sequence encodes CASSLSDWATNEKLFF.

The chain combines TRBV10-3 with TRBJ2-2, with 8 bases lining up with TRBD2. CDR3 size: 16 residues. Trimming took 5 bases from V and 2 from J; bases not matched to a gene: 7. The germline CDR1 and CDR2 sequences are ENHRY and SYGVKD. The CDR3 sequence: CAISPVSGANTGELFF. CDR3 in DNA: TGTGCCATCAGTCCCGTTAGCGGGGCTAACACCGGGGAGCTGTTTTTT.

The rearrangement links TRBV10-3 to TRBJ2-3; possibly TRBD1 or TRBD2 for D (5 bases each). This CDR3 region has 14 residues. The V gene's germline CDR1 is ENHRY and CDR2 SYGVKD. V lost 3 bases, J lost 1 base, and 8 bases lay in between. The CDR3 sequence is CAISDQGGTDTQYF. CDR3 coding DNA: TGTGCCATCAGTGATCAGGGAGGCACAGATACGCAGTATTTT.

CDR3 in DNA: TGTGCCAGCAACGGAGCAGGGTCTAGCACAGATACGCAGTATTTT. Amino acid sequence: CASNGAGSSTDTQYF. This sequence joins TRBV21-1 and TRBJ2-3; TRBD1, the table's D call, was not compared with the DNA. TRBV21-1 represents a pseudogene. The CDR3 loop spans 15 amino acids.

This clonotype was recorded a few times. The chain employs TRBV11-2 and TRBJ2-1; D remains ambiguous. From germline, CDR1 is SGHAT and CDR2 FQNNGV. The CDR3 has 16 residues. The V gene lost 5 bases and the J gene lost 1 base, with 15 bases spanning the gap. Here the CDR3 DNA reads TGTGCCAGCAGCCACACGTTAGGGATTTCCTACAATGAGCAGTTCTTC. Its translation is CASSHTLGISYNEQFF.

The J gene is TRBJ2-3, the V gene TRBV10-3; the match to TRBD2 covers 14 bases. CDR3 length: 16 amino acids. Per germline, CDR1 ENHRY and CDR2 SYGVKD. V shed 3 bases and J 14 bases; nucleotides not matched to a gene: 13. The DNA for the CDR3 is TGTGCCATCAGTGACCTGGGGACTAGCGGGGGTCTAGCGGCGTATTTT. Its protein product is CAISDLGTSGGLAAYF.

The genes are TRBV27 and TRBJ2-7, with TRBD2 matching 7 bases. Germline V gives CDR1 MNHEY, CDR2 SMNVEV (reference sequence). V gave up 6 bases and J gave up 5 bases; unmatched junction bases: 16. This CDR3 has 16 residues. The CDR3: CASRGDSGLDFNEQYF. The CDR3 coding sequence is TGTGCCAGCAGGGGCGACTCCGGACTAGATTTCAACGAGCAGTACTTC.

This clonotype was found many times. The V call is TRBV12-3 or TRBV12-4, the J call TRBJ1-2; D ambiguous. The CDR3 length is 11 residues. V was clipped by 3 bases and J by 5 bases, with 4 bases between them. The CDR3 DNA is TGTGCCAGCAGTTTGCGGTATGGCTACACCTTC. Protein product: CASSLRYGYTF.

This clonotype was observed a few times. The chain carries TRBV3-1 and TRBJ2-7, with D possibly being TRBD1 (6 bases). The germline V and J ends were trimmed by 0 bases and 6 bases, with 12 bases remaining between them. Germline V lookup: CDR1 LGHDT, CDR2 YNNKEL (reference sequence). CDR3 length: 14 amino acids. CDR3 sequence (DNA): TGTGCCAGCAGCCAAGAGTTGGGACATGCCGAGCAGTACTTC. Translated: CASSQELGHAEQYF.

This clonotype was found a few times. V is TRBV10-3 and J is TRBJ2-3; 10 nucleotides line up with TRBD1. V dropped 11 bases and J dropped 5; count of bases not matched to a gene: 7. CDR1 is ENHRY and CDR2 is SYGVKD in the germline V gene. The CDR3 loop spans 13 amino acids. The CDR3 is CAYGQGEEDTQYF. CDR3 in DNA: TGTGCCTACGGACAGGGGGAAGAAGATACGCAGTATTTT.

The sample holds a few counts of this clonotype. In nucleotides, the CDR3 is TGTGCCAGCAGCCCCGGGGGGGTAAACTACAATGAGCAGTTCTTC. As protein: CASSPGGVNYNEQFF. The genes are TRBV7-9 and TRBJ2-1; 8 bases map to TRBD2. Looked up from germline, CDR1 is SEHNR and CDR2 is FQNEAQ (reference sequence). The CDR3 runs 15 residues. Trimming at V came to 5 bases and at J to 3 bases, leaving 6 bases not matched to a gene.